This is a list of T cell receptor beta chains from one sample in a study of cytomegalovirus exposure and HLA in healthy donors. Method: immunoSEQ multiplex PCR; TCRdb's copy keeps in-frame clones and lacks some. The table lists about 140,000 clones, 70% of them singletons, with 1.5% to 2% in the top ten. Sequencing was done on a sample of PBMCs. The source is a woman in her thirties in good health and CMV-seronegative. Each CDR3 is given with its conserved first and last residue. A D gene is named only where the DNA matches it firmly. The listing skips clone size in some rows; elsewhere it reads once, few, many or a size class.

d_gene | abundance | j_gene | v_gene | CDR3aa | CDR3nt
TRBD1 | NA | TRBJ2-3 | TRBV27 | CASSLVRDSSKAVRSTDTQYF | TGTGCCAGCAGTTTAGTCAGGGACAGTTCAAAGGCAGTACGTAGCACAGATACGCAGTATTTT
TRBD2 | NA | TRBJ2-1 | TRBV15 | CATSTGTSGSYVNEQFF | TGTGCCACCAGTACCGGGACTAGCGGATCCTACGTCAATGAGCAGTTCTTC
NA | NA | TRBJ2-2 | TRBV9 | CASSVATDANTGELFF | TGTGCCAGCAGCGTAGCGACTGACGCGAACACCGGGGAGCTGTTTTTT
NA | NA | TRBJ2-3 | TRBV21-1 | CASSPAEPADTQYF | TGTGCCAGCAGTCCGGCGGAACCAGCAGATACGCAGTATTTT
NA | NA | TRBJ1-2 | TRBV7-2 | CASSPLGGVANYGYTF | TGTGCCAGCAGCCCCCTAGGGGGGGTTGCTAACTATGGCTACACCTTC
NA | few | TRBJ2-1 | TRBV4-1 | CASSQLGSRVRGQFF | TGCGCCAGCAGCCAACTAGGTAGTCGGGTGCGGGGGCAGTTCTTC
TRBD2 | NA | TRBJ2-2 | TRBV2 | CASSAGLNTGELFF | TGTGCCAGCTCAGCGGGACTAAACACCGGGGAGCTGTTTTTT
NA | once | TRBJ1-5 | TRBV28 | CASSSGVQPQHF | TGTGCCAGCAGTTCGGGGGTTCAGCCCCAGCATTTT
NA | NA | TRBJ2-6 | TRBV4-1 | CASSQGGGAGANVLTF | TGCGCCAGCAGCCAAGGGGGGGGCGCTGGGGCCAACGTCCTGACTTTC
NA | NA | TRBJ2-6 | TRBV7-9 | CASSQIEGVLTF | TGTGCCAGCAGCCAAATAGAGGGCGTCCTGACTTTC
NA | NA | TRBJ1-2 | TRBV30 | CAWSHPGSTNYGYTF | TGTGCCTGGAGCCACCCCGGGAGTACGAACTATGGCTACACCTTC
NA | NA | TRBJ1-1 | TRBV7-2 | CASSFMGSGDTEAFF | TGTGCCAGCAGCTTTATGGGGTCGGGGGACACTGAAGCTTTCTTT
NA | NA | TRBJ2-7 | TRBV6-5 | CASSYEETSSHEQYF | TGTGCCAGCAGTTACGAGGAGACTAGTTCCCACGAGCAGTACTTC
NA | NA | TRBJ1-4 | TRBV28 | CASSLDSNEKLFF | TGTGCCAGCAGTTTAGACAGTAATGAAAAACTGTTTTTT
TRBD2 | NA | TRBJ2-5 | TRBV4-2 | CASSRLAGGNLETQYF | TGTGCCAGCAGCCGACTAGCGGGGGGGAATTTGGAGACCCAGTACTTC
NA | NA | TRBJ1-5 | TRBV18 | CASSPERVQPQHF | TGTGCCAGCTCACCCGAGAGGGTACAGCCCCAGCATTTT
NA | NA | TRBJ2-3 | TRBV5-6 | CASNGRGTDTQYF | TGTGCCAGCAACGGGCGGGGCACAGATACGCAGTATTTT
TRBD1 | NA | TRBJ2-1 | TRBV4-1 | CASSRGTGWNEQFF | TGCGCCAGCAGCCGGGGGACAGGGTGGAATGAGCAGTTCTTC
NA | NA | TRBJ2-2 | TRBV16 | CASSQIQGGAGELFF | TGTGCCAGCAGCCAAATACAGGGTGGCGCCGGGGAGCTGTTTTTT
NA | NA | TRBJ1-2 | TRBV28 | CASSFGQGDYGYTF | TGTGCCAGCAGTTTTGGGCAGGGCGACTATGGCTACACCTTC
TRBD1 | NA | TRBJ1-5 | TRBV28 | CASSLSSGRGTQPQHF | TGTGCCAGCAGTTTATCGTCGGGCAGGGGGACTCAGCCCCAGCATTTT
NA | NA | TRBJ2-1 | TRBV5-1 | CASSLWGGDNEQFF | TGCGCCAGCAGCTTGTGGGGGGGCGACAATGAGCAGTTCTTC
NA | NA | TRBJ2-7 | TRBV27 | CASTPQGTSSYEQYF | TGTGCCAGCACTCCACAGGGGACTAGCTCCTACGAGCAGTACTTC
TRBD1 | NA | TRBJ1-6 | TRBV6-1 | CASSGPGTANSPLHF | TGTGCCAGCAGCGGTCCCGGGACAGCTAATTCACCCCTCCACTTT
NA | NA | TRBJ1-6 | TRBV27 | CASSRQVTTRSYNSPLHF | TGTGCCAGCAGCAGACAGGTCACCACCCGCTCCTATAATTCACCCCTCCACTTT
NA | NA | TRBJ2-3 | TRBV19 | CASSISRDTDTQYF | TGTGCCAGTAGTATCTCGAGGGACACAGATACGCAGTATTTT
TRBD1 | NA | TRBJ2-4 | TRBV9 | CASSVGDRDSAKNIQYF | TGTGCCAGCAGCGTAGGGGATAGGGACAGCGCCAAAAACATTCAGTACTTC
TRBD1 | NA | TRBJ2-3 | TRBV7-2 | CASSSSGQPTDTQYF | TGTGCCAGCAGCTCCTCGGGACAGCCCACAGATACGCAGTATTTT
NA | few | TRBJ2-5 | TRBV10-2 | CASKGGTQETQYF | TGCGCCAGCAAGGGCGGGACCCAAGAGACCCAGTACTTC
TRBD1 | NA | TRBJ2-5 | TRBV7-2 | CASSPGQGRGDQYF | TGTGCCAGCAGCCCCGGACAGGGACGAGGGGACCAGTACTTC
TRBD2 | once | TRBJ2-7 | TRBV27 | CASSFGSGINEQYF | TGTGCCAGCAGTTTTGGTAGCGGGATCAACGAGCAGTACTTC
NA | few | TRBJ2-7 | TRBV11-2 | CASSLDPGGYYEQYF | TGTGCCAGCAGCTTAGATCCCGGAGGGTACTACGAGCAGTACTTC